This TCR beta chain was retrieved from a study of cytomegalovirus exposure and HLA in healthy donors. Study-level findings and limits: The majority of CMV-associated TCR beta chains were reported as apparently HLA-restricted in a later analysis. Rarity marked most TCR sequences, yet some public TCRs occurred in many donors. In vitro data verified a few CMV-associated chains as specific for CMV antigens.

13 Jbeta primers and 60 Vbeta primers were used for the PCR. Clones were sequenced by immunoSEQ multiplex PCR, and TCRdb holds only the in-frame ones, with some missing. This sample has roughly 100,000 clones, with 76% found just once. The CDR3 length is 15 residues. Per germline, CDR1 MGHDK and CDR2 SYGVNS. Deletions cut 6 bases from V and 0 bases from J, with 14 bases between. Though nominally healthy at sampling, donors likely had unrecorded immune exposures. This clone was observed a single time. Antigen specificity is unknown. The TCR sequence derives from a middle-aged man in good health and CMV-seropositive. This chain links TRBV25-1 with TRBJ1-2, with D uncertain. The source material was PBMCs. The CDR3 loop reads CASRPHGEANYGYTF. The CDR3 DNA sequence: TGTGCCAGCAGACCACACGGGGAAGCTAACTATGGCTACACCTTC.